This TCR beta chain was sequenced for a study of T cells in Graves' hyperthyroidism and ophthalmopathy. RNA transcripts gave rise to amplified TCR beta CDR3 regions. The HTBI primer set drove a first-round RT-PCR of the TCR CDR3. TCRdb ran MiXCR on the multiplex PCR reads and lists one entry per CDR3 protein. The table records a few hundred thousand distinct CDR3 sequences, around 46% of them present only once. This clonotype was recorded once. The CDR3 loop spans 17 amino acids. The V and J ends lost 4 bases and 0 bases respectively, with 16 bases between them. Germline V gene sequence: CDR1 MGHRA, CDR2 YSYEKL.

V and J are TRBV4-1 and TRBJ2-1, with D possibly called TRBD1 or TRBD2 (5 bases each). This TCR was sampled from a woman under 30 with Graves' hyperthyroidism. The sequenced sample was peripheral blood or thyroid tissue (not recorded which). The DNA of the CDR3 is TGCGCCAGCAGCCCGCCGCTGAGAGGGGCCTCCTACAATGAGCAGTTCTTC. Translated, it gives CASSPPLRGASYNEQFF.